This passage covers 19 T cell receptor beta chains from one sample sequenced in a study of a mutant IDH1 vaccine in newly diagnosed glioma (dated by TCRdb to 2020 to 2022). The time point label on this specimen signifies: week 11, during vaccination. A 20-mer mutant IDH1 peptide at 300 micrograms in Montanide made up each vaccine dose, which was injected subcutaneously together with topical imiquimod. These receptors' antigens are unknown. Libraries came from the immunoSEQ multiplex PCR assay. As stored in TCRdb, this immuneACCESS dataset retains in-frame rearrangements with V and J assigned. A fraction of the clones does not appear; measured against another copy, unresolved V genes explain less than half of the discrepancy, and the remainder lacks a known reason. The sample profile shows tens of thousands of clones; approximately 80% of them were found once. The ten largest clones add up to around 5.7% of the sample.

Sequences were derived from PBMCs, sampled from a glioma patient whose treatment included an IDH1 peptide vaccine. The source of these receptors is a man over 45 with glioma.

This clone was detected only a few times. The chain links TRBV2 to TRBJ2-5; D gene uncertain. V dropped 3 bases and J dropped 7 bases, with 12 bases sitting between them. There are 13 residues in the CDR3. CDR1 SNHLY and CDR2 FYNNEI come from the germline V gene. DNA for the CDR3: TGTGCCAGCAGTGAGAGCAGTTTAGGGACCCAGTACTTC. Its protein product is CASSESSLGTQYF.

The CDR3: CASSLGLTEKLFF. The CDR3, as DNA: TGTGCCAGCAGCTTAGGGCTCACGGAAAAACTGTTTTTT. The chain employs TRBV7-2 and TRBJ1-4; D is ambiguous. This CDR3 comprises 13 residues. Trimming left V 1 base short and J 8 bases short, with 8 bases between. In germline, CDR1 is SGHTA, CDR2 FQGNSA.

The sample holds one count of this clone. This chain joins TRBV7-8 and TRBJ2-2, with no clear D. CDR3 size: 12 residues. Germline V lookup: CDR1 SGHVS, CDR2 FQNEAQ. The ends were cut back, 5 bases at V and 6 bases at J, with 7 bases in the middle. The CDR3 nucleotides read TGTGCCAGCAGCAGTACATCCGGGGAGCTGTTTTTT. It codes for CASSSTSGELFF.

The chain is built from TRBV4-1 and TRBJ2-7; D is possibly TRBD1 or TRBD2 (5 bases each). Trimming cost V 1 base and J 2 bases, with 12 bases left between them. The CDR3 runs to 15 residues. Germline assignment: CDR1 MGHRA and CDR2 YSYEKL. The CDR3 here is CASSQGGRDAYEQYF. For the CDR3, the DNA is TGCGCCAGCAGCCAAGGGGGCCGGGACGCCTACGAGCAGTACTTC.

The chain joins TRBV11-2 to TRBJ2-1, with D possibly TRBD1 on 6 matching bases. There are 13 residues in the CDR3. V gave up 6 bases and J gave up 7 bases, with 13 bases separating them. Germline V lookup: CDR1 SGHAT, CDR2 FQNNGV. The CDR3 protein is CASRQGHWNEQFF. The DNA of the CDR3 is TGTGCCAGCAGGCAGGGACACTGGAATGAGCAGTTCTTC.

The chain employs TRBV18 and TRBJ1-1, with D possibly TRBD1 on 6 matching bases. This CDR3 spans 12 amino acids. V lost 4 bases, J lost 11 bases, and 14 bases lay in between. The germline V gene has CDR1 KGHSH and CDR2 LQKENI. CDR3 in amino acids: CASSQGQSHAFF. DNA of the CDR3: TGTGCCAGCTCACAAGGACAGTCCCACGCTTTCTTT.

In its sample, this clone was seen once. The chain employs TRBV7-2 and TRBJ2-3, with 13 bases fitting TRBD2. The ends lost 3 bases at V and 4 bases at J; junction bases unmatched: 10. CDR1 and CDR2 (germline): SGHTA, FQGNSA. The CDR3 spans 18 residues. CDR3 in DNA: TGTGCCAGCAGCTTTATACTAGCGGGAGGGCCGAGGGCAGATACGCAGTATTTT. Its protein product is CASSFILAGGPRADTQYF. Combining the CDR3 with reference TRBV7-2 and TRBJ2-3 gives the whole variable domain GAGVSQSPSNKVTEKGKDVELRCDPISGHTALYWYRQSLGQGLEFLIYFQGNSAPDKSGLPSDRFSAERTGGSVSTLTIQRTQQEDSAVYLCASSFILAGGPRADTQYFGPGTRLTVL.

This clone has just one count. The chain combines TRBV6-5 with TRBJ2-2; 7 bases match TRBD2. The junction had 11 bases not matched to a gene; V was cut back by 2 bases and J by 8 bases. This CDR3 is 16 amino acids long. In germline, CDR1 is MNHEY, CDR2 SVGAGI. CDR3 bases: TGTGCCAGCAGTTACGGGCTAGCGGAGCTCGGAGGGGAGCTGTTTTTT. Protein product: CASSYGLAELGGELFF.

The genes are TRBV7-9 and TRBJ1-1, with D possibly matching TRBD1 (6 bases). Germline V CDR1 and CDR2: SEHNR, FQNEAQ (reference sequence). Deletions cut 5 bases from V and 4 bases from J, with 17 bases between. This CDR3 region has 15 residues. The CDR3 is CASSPPGGWGTEAFF. The CDR3 DNA follows: TGTGCCAGCAGCCCCCCCGGGGGCTGGGGCACTGAAGCTTTCTTT.

This rearrangement joins TRBV4-1 to TRBJ1-1; D gene ambiguous. V was trimmed by 0 bases and J by 7 bases, leaving 3 bases between them. Per germline, CDR1 MGHRA and CDR2 YSYEKL. There are 11 residues in the CDR3. This CDR3 is CASSQDNEAFF. CDR3 in DNA: TGCGCCAGCAGCCAAGATAATGAAGCTTTCTTT.

The sample holds one count of this clone. The chain has TRBV4-3 and TRBJ2-7; TRBD1 matches 8 bases. CDR3 length equals 15 residues. With 2 bases clipped from V and 4 bases from J, the junction kept 7 bases outside the gene matches. Per the germline V gene, CDR1 is LGHNA and CDR2 is YSLEER. As DNA, the CDR3 is TGCGCCAGCAGCCAAAAACTGGGACAGGATTACGAGCAGTACTTC. It specifies CASSQKLGQDYEQYF.

This clone was observed once. The genes are TRBV5-1 and TRBJ2-1, with 9 nucleotides matching TRBD1. The CDR3 totals 13 residues. V dropped 4 bases and J dropped 7; count of bases not matched to a gene: 3. Germline V gene lookup returns CDR1 SGHRS and CDR2 YFSETQ. In DNA, the CDR3 is TGCGCCAGCAGCCCCGGGACAGGGAATGAGCAGTTCTTC. It translates to CASSPGTGNEQFF.

V and J are TRBV28 and TRBJ2-2; D is uncertain. Germline V gene lookup returns CDR1 MDHEN and CDR2 SYDVKM. V lost 1 base and J 1 base, leaving 10 bases between the germline ends. The CDR3 extends over 16 amino acids. The DNA for the CDR3 is TGTGCCAGCAGTTTATCAGCAGCCCTGAACACCGGGGAGCTGTTTTTT. Residues: CASSLSAALNTGELFF.

This clone was recorded once. The chain links TRBV5-4 to TRBJ2-1; D remains ambiguous. Per germline, CDR1 SGHNT and CDR2 YYREEE (reference sequence). The CDR3 loop spans 15 amino acids. Trimming removed 5 bases at V and 0 bases at J, with 12 bases between. The CDR3 region is CASRSLGFSYNEQFF. The CDR3 nucleotides read TGTGCCAGCAGGTCCTTGGGATTCTCCTACAATGAGCAGTTCTTC.

The chain employs TRBV5-5 and TRBJ2-3, with no clear D. Germline CDR1 reads SGHKS; CDR2 reads YYEKEE (reference sequence). V was clipped by 0 bases and J by 2 bases, with 10 bases between them. This CDR3 spans 15 amino acids. CDR3 in amino acids: CASSLGLELTDTQYF. The CDR3 DNA sequence: TGTGCCAGCAGCTTGGGCCTTGAACTCACAGATACGCAGTATTTT.

This rearrangement joins TRBV4-3 to TRBJ2-2, with D possibly TRBD1 on 5 matching bases. The CDR3 runs to 15 residues. Trimming shortened V by 0 bases and J by 6 bases, and 11 bases separated the two germline ends. The germline V gene encodes CDR1 LGHNA and CDR2 YSLEER. CDR3 amino acids: CASSQDSQAPGELFF. The CDR3 DNA follows: TGCGCCAGCAGCCAAGATTCACAGGCCCCCGGGGAGCTGTTTTTT.

The V and J genes are TRBV5-1 and TRBJ2-7; 8 bases line up with TRBD2. Per germline, CDR1 SGHRS and CDR2 YFSETQ. V shed 7 bases, J shed 0 bases, and the junction held 3 bases outside the gene matches. This CDR3 has 13 amino acids. CDR3 loop: CASRGGSSYEQYF. CDR3 sequence (DNA): TGCGCCAGCCGGGGGGGGAGCTCCTACGAGCAGTACTTC.

The chain is built from TRBV6-1 and TRBJ2-3; D is possibly TRBD1 (5 bases). The CDR3 has 15 residues. From germline, CDR1 is MNHNS and CDR2 SASEGT. V was cut by 6 bases and J by 2 bases, with 15 bases left in between. The CDR3 region is CASRPVSGSTDTQYF. CDR3 sequence (DNA): TGTGCCAGCAGGCCCGTTTCAGGGTCCACAGATACGCAGTATTTT.

V gene TRBV9 combines with J gene TRBJ2-7; 12 bases agree with TRBD2. The V gene end was trimmed by 4 bases and the J gene end by 2 bases; junction bases not matched to a gene: 4. There are 15 residues in the CDR3. From germline, CDR1 is SGDLS and CDR2 YYNGEE. Here the CDR3 DNA reads TGTGCCAGCAGCCCTAGGACTAGCGGGACCTACGAGCAGTACTTC. It encodes CASSPRTSGTYEQYF.